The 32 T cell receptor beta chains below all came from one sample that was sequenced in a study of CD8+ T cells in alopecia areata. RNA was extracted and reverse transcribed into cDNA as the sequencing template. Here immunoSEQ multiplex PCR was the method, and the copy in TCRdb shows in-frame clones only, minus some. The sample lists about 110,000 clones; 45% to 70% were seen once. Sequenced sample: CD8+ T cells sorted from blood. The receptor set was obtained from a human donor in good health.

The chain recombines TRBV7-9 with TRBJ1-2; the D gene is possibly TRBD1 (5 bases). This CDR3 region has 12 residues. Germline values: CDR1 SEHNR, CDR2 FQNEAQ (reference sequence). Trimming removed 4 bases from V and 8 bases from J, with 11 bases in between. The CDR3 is CASSSQGNGYTF. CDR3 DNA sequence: TGTGCCAGCAGCTCTCAGGGAAACGGCTACACCTTC.

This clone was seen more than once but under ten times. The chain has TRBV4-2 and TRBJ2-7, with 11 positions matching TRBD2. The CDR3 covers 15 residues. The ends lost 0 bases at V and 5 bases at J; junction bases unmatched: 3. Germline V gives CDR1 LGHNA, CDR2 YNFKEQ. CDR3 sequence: CASSQDSGGAHEQYF. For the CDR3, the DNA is TGTGCCAGCAGCCAAGATAGCGGGGGGGCACACGAGCAGTACTTC.

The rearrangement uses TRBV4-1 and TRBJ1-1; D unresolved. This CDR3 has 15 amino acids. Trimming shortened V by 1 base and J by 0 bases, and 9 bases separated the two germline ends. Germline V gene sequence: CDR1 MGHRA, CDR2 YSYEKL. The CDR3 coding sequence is TGCGCCAGCAGCCAAGCCTGGGCCATGAACACTGAAGCTTTCTTT. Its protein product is CASSQAWAMNTEAFF.

The CDR3 bases are TGTGCCTGGAGTGTAGGGGGGGCGGGCCAGCCCCAGCATTTT. It translates to CAWSVGGAGQPQHF. V gene TRBV30 combines with J gene TRBJ1-5; D perhaps matches TRBD1 (6 bases). The CDR3 runs to 14 residues. V lost 0 bases and J 7 bases, leaving 13 bases between the germline ends. Per the germline V gene, CDR1 is GTSNPN and CDR2 is SVGIG (reference sequence).

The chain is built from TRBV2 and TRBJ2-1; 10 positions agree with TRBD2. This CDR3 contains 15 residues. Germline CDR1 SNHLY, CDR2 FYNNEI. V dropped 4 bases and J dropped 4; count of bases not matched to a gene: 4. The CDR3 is CASSVAGGDYNEQFF. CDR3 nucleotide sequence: TGTGCCAGCAGTGTAGCGGGGGGCGATTACAATGAGCAGTTCTTC.

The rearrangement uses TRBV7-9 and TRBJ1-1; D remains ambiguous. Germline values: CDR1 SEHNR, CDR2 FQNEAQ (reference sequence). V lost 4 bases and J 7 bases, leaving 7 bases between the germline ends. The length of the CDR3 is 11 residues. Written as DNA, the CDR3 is TGTGCCAGCAGCTCGGGTCATGAAGCTTTCTTT. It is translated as CASSSGHEAFF.

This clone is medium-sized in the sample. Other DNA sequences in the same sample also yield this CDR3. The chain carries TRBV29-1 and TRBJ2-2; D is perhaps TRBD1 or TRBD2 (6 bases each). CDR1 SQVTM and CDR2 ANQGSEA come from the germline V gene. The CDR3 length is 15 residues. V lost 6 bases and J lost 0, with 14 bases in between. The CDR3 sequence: CSVEQGGANTGELFF. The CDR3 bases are TGCAGCGTCGAACAGGGAGGAGCGAACACCGGGGAGCTGTTTTTT.

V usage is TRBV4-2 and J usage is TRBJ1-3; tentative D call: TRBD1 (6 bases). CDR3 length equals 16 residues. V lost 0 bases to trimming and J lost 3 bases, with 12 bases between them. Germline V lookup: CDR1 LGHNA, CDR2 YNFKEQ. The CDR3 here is CASSQELGAGGNTIYF. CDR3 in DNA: TGTGCCAGCAGCCAAGAGCTGGGGGCGGGTGGAAACACCATATATTTT.

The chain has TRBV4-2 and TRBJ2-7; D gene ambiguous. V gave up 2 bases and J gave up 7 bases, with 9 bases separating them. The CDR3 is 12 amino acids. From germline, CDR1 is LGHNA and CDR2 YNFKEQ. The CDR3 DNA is TGTGCCAGCAGCCAATTCCCGAGAGAGCAGTACTTC. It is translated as CASSQFPREQYF.

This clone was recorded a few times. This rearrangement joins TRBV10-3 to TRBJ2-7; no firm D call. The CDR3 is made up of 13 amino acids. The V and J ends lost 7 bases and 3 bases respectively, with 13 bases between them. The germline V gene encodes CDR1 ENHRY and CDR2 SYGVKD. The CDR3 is CAITEDGHYEQYF. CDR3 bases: TGTGCCATCACCGAGGACGGGCACTACGAGCAGTACTTC.

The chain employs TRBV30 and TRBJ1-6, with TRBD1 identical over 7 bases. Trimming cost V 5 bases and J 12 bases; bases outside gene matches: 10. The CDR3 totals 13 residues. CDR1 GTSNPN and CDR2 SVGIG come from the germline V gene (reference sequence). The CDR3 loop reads CAWAGQAWGPLHF. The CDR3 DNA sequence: TGTGCCTGGGCAGGACAGGCTTGGGGACCCCTCCACTTT.

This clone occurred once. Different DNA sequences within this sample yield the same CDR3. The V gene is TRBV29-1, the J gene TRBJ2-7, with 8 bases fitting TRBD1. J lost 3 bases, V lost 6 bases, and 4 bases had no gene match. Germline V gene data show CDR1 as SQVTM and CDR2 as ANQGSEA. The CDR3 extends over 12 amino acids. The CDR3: CSVRTGSYEQYF. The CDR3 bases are TGCAGCGTCCGGACAGGGAGCTACGAGCAGTACTTC.

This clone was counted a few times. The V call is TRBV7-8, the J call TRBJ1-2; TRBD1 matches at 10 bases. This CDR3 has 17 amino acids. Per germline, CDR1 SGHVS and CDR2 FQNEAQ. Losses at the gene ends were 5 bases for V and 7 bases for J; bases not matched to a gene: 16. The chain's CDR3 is CASSAQPTGTGDFGYTF. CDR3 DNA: TGTGCCAGCAGCGCACAACCAACCGGGACAGGGGATTTTGGCTACACCTTC.

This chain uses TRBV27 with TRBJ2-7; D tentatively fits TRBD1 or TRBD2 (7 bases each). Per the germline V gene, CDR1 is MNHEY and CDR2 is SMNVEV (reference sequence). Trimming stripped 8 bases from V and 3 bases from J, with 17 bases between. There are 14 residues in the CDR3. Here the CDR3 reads CASGGGGAFYEQYF. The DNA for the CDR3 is TGTGCCAGCGGGGGAGGGGGCGCTTTCTACGAGCAGTACTTC.

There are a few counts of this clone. The CDR3 region has the DNA TGTGCCAGCAGCCAAGTAGGTCTCGGTGGAGCCCATCGGTCACCCCTCCACTTT. Translated: CASSQVGLGGAHRSPLHF. The chain joins TRBV4-2 to TRBJ1-6, with D uncertain. V dropped 1 base and J dropped 10 bases, with 23 bases sitting between them. The CDR3 has 18 residues. Germline assignment: CDR1 LGHNA and CDR2 YNFKEQ.

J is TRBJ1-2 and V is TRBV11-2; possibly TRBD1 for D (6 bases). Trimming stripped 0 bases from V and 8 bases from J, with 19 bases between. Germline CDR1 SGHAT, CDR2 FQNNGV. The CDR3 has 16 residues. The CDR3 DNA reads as TGTGCCAGCAGCTTAGATCCGGGGGCTAGAGAATCCGGCTACACCTTC. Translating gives CASSLDPGARESGYTF.

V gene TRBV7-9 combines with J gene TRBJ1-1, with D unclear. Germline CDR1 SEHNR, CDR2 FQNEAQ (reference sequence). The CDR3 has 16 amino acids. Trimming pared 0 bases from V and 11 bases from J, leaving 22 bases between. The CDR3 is CASSLAPLGPEQLAFF. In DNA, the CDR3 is TGTGCCAGCAGCTTAGCGCCGCTCGGCCCGGAGCAGTTGGCTTTCTTT.

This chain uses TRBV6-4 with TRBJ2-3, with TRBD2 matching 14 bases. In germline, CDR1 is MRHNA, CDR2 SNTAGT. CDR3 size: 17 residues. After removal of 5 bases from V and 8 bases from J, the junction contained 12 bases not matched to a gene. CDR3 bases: TGTGCCAGCAGTCCCGGGACTAGCGGGAGCTCCGTGGGTACGCAGTATTTT. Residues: CASSPGTSGSSVGTQYF.

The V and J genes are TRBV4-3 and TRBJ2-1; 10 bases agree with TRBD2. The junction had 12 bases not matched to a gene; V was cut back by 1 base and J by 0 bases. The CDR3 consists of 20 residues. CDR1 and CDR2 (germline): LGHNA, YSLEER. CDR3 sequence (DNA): TGCGCCAGCAGCCAAGTAGTAGGGCTAATAGCGGGGGGCTCCTACAATGAGCAGTTCTTC. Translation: CASSQVVGLIAGGSYNEQFF.

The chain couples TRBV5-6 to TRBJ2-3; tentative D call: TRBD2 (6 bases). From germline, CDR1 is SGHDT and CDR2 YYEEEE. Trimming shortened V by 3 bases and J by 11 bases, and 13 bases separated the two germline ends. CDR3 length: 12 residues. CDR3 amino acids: CASSSLTREQYF. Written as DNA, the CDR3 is TGTGCCAGCAGCTCCCTGACTAGGGAGCAGTATTTT.

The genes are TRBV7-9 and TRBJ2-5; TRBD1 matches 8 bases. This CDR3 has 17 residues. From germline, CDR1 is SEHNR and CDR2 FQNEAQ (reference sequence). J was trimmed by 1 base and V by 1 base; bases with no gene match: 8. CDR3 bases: TGTGCCAGCAGCTTAGACGTTCGGACAGGGATCCAAGAGACCCAGTACTTC. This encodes CASSLDVRTGIQETQYF.

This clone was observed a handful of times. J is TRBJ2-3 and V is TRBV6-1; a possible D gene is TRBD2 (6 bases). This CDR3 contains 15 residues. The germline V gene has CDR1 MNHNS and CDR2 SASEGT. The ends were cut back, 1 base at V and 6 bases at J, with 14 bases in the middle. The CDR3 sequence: CASSEGGGNADTQYF. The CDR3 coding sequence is TGTGCCAGCAGTGAAGGGGGAGGAAATGCTGATACGCAGTATTTT.

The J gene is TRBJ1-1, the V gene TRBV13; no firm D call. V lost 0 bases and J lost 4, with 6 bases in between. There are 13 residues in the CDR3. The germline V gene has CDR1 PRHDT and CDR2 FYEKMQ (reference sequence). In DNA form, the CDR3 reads TGTGCCAGCAGCTTAGGGGCGGGCACTGAAGCTTTCTTT. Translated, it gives CASSLGAGTEAFF.

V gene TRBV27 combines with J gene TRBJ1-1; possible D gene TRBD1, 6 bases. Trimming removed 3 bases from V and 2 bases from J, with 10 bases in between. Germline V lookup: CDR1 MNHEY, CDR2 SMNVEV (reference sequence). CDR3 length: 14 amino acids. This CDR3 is CASSFGGPNTEAFF. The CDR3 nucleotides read TGTGCCAGCAGTTTTGGGGGCCCTAACACTGAAGCTTTCTTT.

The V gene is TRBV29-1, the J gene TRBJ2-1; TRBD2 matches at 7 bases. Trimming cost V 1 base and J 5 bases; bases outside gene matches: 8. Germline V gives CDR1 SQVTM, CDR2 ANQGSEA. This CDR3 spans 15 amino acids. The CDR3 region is CSVEVAGTKNNEQFF. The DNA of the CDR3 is TGCAGCGTTGAAGTCGCTGGGACTAAAAACAATGAGCAGTTCTTC.

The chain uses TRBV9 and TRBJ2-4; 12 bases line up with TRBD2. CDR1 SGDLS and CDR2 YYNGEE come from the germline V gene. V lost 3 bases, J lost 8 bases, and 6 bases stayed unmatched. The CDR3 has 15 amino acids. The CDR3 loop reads CASSETSGGSDIQYF. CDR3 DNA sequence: TGTGCCAGCAGCGAGACTAGCGGGGGATCTGACATTCAGTACTTC.

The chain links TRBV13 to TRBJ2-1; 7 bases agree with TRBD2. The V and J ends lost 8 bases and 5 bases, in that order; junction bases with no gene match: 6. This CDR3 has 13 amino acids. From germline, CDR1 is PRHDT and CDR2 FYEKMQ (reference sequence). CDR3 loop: CASGGEGDNEQFF. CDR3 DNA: TGTGCCAGCGGGGGGGAAGGCGACAATGAGCAGTTCTTC.

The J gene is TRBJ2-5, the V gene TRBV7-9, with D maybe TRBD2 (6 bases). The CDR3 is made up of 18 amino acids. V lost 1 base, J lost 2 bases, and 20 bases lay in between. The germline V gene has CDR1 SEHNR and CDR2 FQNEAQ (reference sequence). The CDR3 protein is CASSLGGGEAGLQETQYF. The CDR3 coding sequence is TGTGCCAGCAGCTTAGGAGGAGGAGAGGCGGGACTGCAAGAGACCCAGTACTTC.

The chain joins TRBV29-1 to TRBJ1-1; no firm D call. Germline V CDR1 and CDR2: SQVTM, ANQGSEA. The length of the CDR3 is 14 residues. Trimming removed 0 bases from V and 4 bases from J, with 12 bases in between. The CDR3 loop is CSVEDRGSGTEAFF. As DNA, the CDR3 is TGCAGCGTTGAAGATCGGGGAAGTGGCACTGAAGCTTTCTTT. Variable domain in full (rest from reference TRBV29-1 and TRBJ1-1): SAVISQKPSRDICQRGTSLTIQCQVDSQVTMMFWYRQQPGQSLTLIATANQGSEATYESGFVIDKFPISRPNLTFSTLTVSNMSPEDSSIYLCSVEDRGSGTEAFFGQGTRLTVV.

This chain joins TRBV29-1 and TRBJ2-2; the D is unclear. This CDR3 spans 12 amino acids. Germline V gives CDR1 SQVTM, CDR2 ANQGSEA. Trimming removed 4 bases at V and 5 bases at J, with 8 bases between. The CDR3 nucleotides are TGCAGCGTTGGAAGGACGACCGGGGAGCTGTTTTTT. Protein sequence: CSVGRTTGELFF.

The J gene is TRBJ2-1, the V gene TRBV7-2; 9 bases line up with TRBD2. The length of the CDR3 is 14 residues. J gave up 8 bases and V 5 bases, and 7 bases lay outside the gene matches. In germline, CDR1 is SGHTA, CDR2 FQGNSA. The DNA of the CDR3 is TGTGCCAGCAGCAACGCGGGGGGGCCTGATGAGCAGTTCTTC. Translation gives CASSNAGGPDEQFF.

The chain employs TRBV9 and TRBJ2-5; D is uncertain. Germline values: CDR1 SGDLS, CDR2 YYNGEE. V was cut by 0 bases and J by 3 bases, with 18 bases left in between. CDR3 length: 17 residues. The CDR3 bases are TGTGCCAGCAGCGTAGGGTTCAAGAGAACGTCTAAAGAGACCCAGTACTTC. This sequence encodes CASSVGFKRTSKETQYF.